Described below is a single TCR beta chain sequence and its context. Antigen specificity is unknown. The germline CDR1 and CDR2 sequences are MNHGY and SAAAGT. The CDR3 is made up of 15 amino acids. Trimming cost V 5 bases and J 2 bases, with 15 bases left between them. TCRdb passed the reads through MiXCR, listing each CDR3 protein once. The sample consists of 250,000 to 300,000 distinct CDR3 sequences, more than 20% of them appearing once. These data belong to a study of T cell repertoires in cytomegalovirus infection. About the study: Public TCR beta signatures marked donors with CMV infection and the matching HLA. General study findings and limits: CMV-specific TCR beta clonotypes restricted by HLA-C were the ones dominating the ex vivo response. Using cumulative public TCR beta family frequency, the authors identified those who carried CMV together with the relevant HLA.

This chain joins TRBV6-8 and TRBJ2-5; D may correspond to TRBD1 or TRBD2 (7 bases each). This sequence was found in a human donor in good health (CMV status not recorded). Some clones in this sample may be carry-over from other donors' samples. Source material: PBMCs. In DNA form, the CDR3 reads TGTGCCAGCAGTGGGACTAACAGGGGTCAAGAGACCCAGTACTTC. It translates to CASSGTNRGQETQYF.